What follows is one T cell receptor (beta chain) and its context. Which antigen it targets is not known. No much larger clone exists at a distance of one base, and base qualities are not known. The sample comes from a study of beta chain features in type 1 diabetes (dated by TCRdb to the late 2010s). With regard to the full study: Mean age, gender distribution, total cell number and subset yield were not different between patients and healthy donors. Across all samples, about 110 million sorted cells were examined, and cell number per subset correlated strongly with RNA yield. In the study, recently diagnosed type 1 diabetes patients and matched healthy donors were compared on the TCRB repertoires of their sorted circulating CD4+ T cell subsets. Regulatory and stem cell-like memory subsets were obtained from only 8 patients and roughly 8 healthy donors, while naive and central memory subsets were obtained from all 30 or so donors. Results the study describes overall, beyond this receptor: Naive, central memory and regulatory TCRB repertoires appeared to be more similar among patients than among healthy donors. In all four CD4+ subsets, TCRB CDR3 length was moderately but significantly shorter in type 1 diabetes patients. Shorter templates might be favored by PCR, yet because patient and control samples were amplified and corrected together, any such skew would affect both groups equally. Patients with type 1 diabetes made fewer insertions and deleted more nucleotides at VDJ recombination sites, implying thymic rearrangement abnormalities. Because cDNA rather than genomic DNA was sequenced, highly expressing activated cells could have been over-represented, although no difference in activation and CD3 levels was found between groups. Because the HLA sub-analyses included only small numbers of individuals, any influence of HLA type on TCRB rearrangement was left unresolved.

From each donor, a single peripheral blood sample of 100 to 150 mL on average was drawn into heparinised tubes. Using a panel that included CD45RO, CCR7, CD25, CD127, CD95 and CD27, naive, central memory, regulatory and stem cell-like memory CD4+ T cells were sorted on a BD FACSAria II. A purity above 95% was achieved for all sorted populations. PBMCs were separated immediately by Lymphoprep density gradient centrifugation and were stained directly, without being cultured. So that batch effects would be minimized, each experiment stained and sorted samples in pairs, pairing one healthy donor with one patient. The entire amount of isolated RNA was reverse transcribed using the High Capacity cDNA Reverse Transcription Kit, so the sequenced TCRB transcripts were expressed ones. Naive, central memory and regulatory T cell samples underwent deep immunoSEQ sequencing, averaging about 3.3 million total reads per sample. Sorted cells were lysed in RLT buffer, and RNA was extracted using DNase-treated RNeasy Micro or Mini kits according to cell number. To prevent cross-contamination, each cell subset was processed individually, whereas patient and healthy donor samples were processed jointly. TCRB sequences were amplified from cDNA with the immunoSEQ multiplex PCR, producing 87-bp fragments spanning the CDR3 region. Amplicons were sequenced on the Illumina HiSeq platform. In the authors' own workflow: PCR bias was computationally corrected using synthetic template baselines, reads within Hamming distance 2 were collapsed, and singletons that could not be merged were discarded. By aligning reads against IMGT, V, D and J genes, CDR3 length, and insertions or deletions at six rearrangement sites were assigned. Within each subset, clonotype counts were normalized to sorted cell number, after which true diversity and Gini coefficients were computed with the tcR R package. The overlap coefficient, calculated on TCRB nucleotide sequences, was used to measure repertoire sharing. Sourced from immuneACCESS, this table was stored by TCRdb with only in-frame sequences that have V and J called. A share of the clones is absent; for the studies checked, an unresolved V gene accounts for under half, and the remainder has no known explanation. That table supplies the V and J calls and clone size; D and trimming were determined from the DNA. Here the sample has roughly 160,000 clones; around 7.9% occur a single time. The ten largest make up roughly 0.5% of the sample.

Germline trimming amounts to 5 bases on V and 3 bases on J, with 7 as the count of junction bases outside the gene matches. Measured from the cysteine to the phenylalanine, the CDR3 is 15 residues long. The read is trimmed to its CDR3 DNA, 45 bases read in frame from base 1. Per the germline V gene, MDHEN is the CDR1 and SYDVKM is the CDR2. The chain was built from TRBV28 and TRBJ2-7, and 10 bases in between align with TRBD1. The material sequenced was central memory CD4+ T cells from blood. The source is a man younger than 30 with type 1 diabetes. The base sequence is TGTGCCAGCAGTATTACCGGGACAGGGGACTACGAGCAGTACTTC. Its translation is CASSITGTGDYEQYF.